This entry features one T cell receptor beta chain sequence. The antigen it binds to is not known. No quality values exist for individual bases; no much larger clone is one base distant. This sample was taken from a study of Graves' ophthalmopathy and Graves' hyperthyroidism (dated by TCRdb to the late 2010s). Regarding the study in general: Peripheral blood was collected at initial diagnosis, before any treatment. An independent validation cohort comprised under 20 hyperthyroidism patients and some 16 patients who later progressed from hyperthyroidism to ophthalmopathy. To explore V-J signatures that distinguish ophthalmopathy from hyperthyroidism, a discovery set of 90 to 100 patients was enrolled, made up of 40 to 45 with ophthalmopathy and 57 with stable hyperthyroidism. Once sampling was done, hyperthyroidism patients were given methimazole at a starting dose of 30 mg daily, while ophthalmopathy patients were given high-dose intravenous methylprednisolone. The approximately 98 discovery patients were randomly divided into training and test sets at a 7:3 ratio. In total, around 140 blood samples were TCR-sequenced: approximately 40 ophthalmopathy, some 75 hyperthyroidism and approximately 17 hyperthyroidism-to-ophthalmopathy patients. In more than 5 hyperthyroidism patients, the T-cell repertoire of thyroid tissue was compared with the T-cell repertoire of blood. The study used signatures of the TCR beta repertoire to tell Graves' ophthalmopathy apart from Graves' hyperthyroidism and to predict which patients would progress to ophthalmopathy.

For repertoire sequencing, the TCR beta CDR3 regions were amplified from RNA transcripts. The first round of RT-PCR was done with HTBI primers and the Qiagen OneStep RT-PCR kit, and was followed by a second round of multiplex PCR, then size selection and purification. Libraries were sequenced paired-end with 100 bp reads on an Illumina HiSeq2000. For the original study's pipeline: SOAPnuke was used to process the reads, removing any read that contained adapters or uncalled bases, had a mean Phred below 15, or lacked an exact match to the constant primer or identifier. COPE v1.2.5 was used to merge high-quality paired reads. Each unique nucleotide sequence was treated as a clonotype, and MiTCR v1.1 was used to align the clonotypes to the IMGT TRB V, D and J references. Only V-J combinations with frequency above 0.0001 were analysed, covering 99% to 99.2% of repertoires. For each V-J combination, a TCR clonal expansion and chaos score was defined as F50 clonal expansion divided by the chaos observed in the TCRdist matrix. Welch's t-statistics and random forest were used to reduce features to about 13 V-J combinations, which were fed into a naive Bayes classifier. Thyroid-blood repertoire similarity was quantified with the Morisita-Horn index. The public reads were quality trimmed at Q25 with fastp and then assembled into clones with MiXCR by TCRdb, keeping productive beta chains. Rows with one shared CDR3 protein collapse into an entry with the most common genes and DNA. The V and J calls follow TCRdb's processing rather than the paper's. The sample data list some 390,000 distinct CDR3 sequences, and approximately 16% of these were observed just once. About 1.6% of the sample lies in the top ten.

From the cysteine up to the phenylalanine, the CDR3 has a length of 15 residues. Only CDR3 DNA remains: 45 bases, in frame from the first base. Trimming takes 3 bases off V and 0 bases off J; junction bases not matched to a gene: 3. CDR1 is given as MNHNS and CDR2 as SASEGT, both from the germline V gene. Ophthalmopathy patients were characterized by moderately to severely active disease, a Clinical Activity Score of at least 3, a NOSPECS grade of at least 4, and a disease duration under 3 months. Patients were excluded if they had other autoimmune diseases, uncontrolled infections, pregnancy or lactation. Diagnosis relied on clinical symptoms, serum thyroxine, TRAb, thyroid ultrasound and orbital computed tomography. Using Ficoll-Paque density gradient centrifugation, PBMCs were isolated from about 9.4 ml of fresh peripheral blood. Total RNA was extracted using Trizol reagent, and RNA quality was checked on an Agilent 2100 Bioanalyzer.

Results and caveats for the whole study, not just this receptor: In cross-validation, the 13-signature model distinguished ophthalmopathy from stable hyperthyroidism with approximately 90% sensitivity and around 84% specificity, while in the test set the corresponding values were approximately 80% and 75%. In validation, the model predicted ophthalmopathy progression with less than 71% sensitivity and around 72% specificity; roughly 11 predicted patients were CT-confirmed with GO in a median of approximately 6.2 months. No statistical method was used to set the sample size in advance, and the investigators knew which group each participant was assigned to. Most expanded thyroid clonotypes with frequency above 0.001 were also detected in blood, suggesting blood repertoires may reflect the thyroid immune response.

The chain was built from TRBV6-1 and TRBJ2-7; TRBD2 lines up with 9 middle nucleotides. The source of this sequence is a woman aged 18 to 35 with Graves' ophthalmopathy. Donor details come from another sample of the same person, matched by shared clones. The sequencing sample was made of peripheral blood. The bases are TGTGCCAGCAGTGAGAGCGGGAGGAGCTCCTACGAGCAGTACTTC. This translates into CASSESGRSSYEQYF.